This TCR beta chain was observed in a study of technical replicates of blood from several donors. The table came from immunoSEQ multiplex PCR; TCRdb's copy has only in-frame clones and leaves some out. The top ten hold over 0.15% of the sample, which has around 63,000 clones, 98% seen once. This TCR was recovered from a human donor in good health. Sequencing was performed on T cells isolated from PBMCs.

The CDR3, as DNA: TGTGCCAGCAGTTTATCCCCGACCGGGACTCACTACGAGCAGTACTTC. It encodes CASSLSPTGTHYEQYF. The chain uses TRBV28 and TRBJ2-7; possible D gene TRBD2, 6 bases. Per the germline V gene, CDR1 is MDHEN and CDR2 is SYDVKM. Trimming left V 1 base short and J 3 bases short, with 16 bases between. CDR3 size: 16 residues.